The 29 T cell receptor beta chains listed next were all sequenced from one sample in a study of blood T cell repertoires in COVID-19. Method: immunoSEQ multiplex PCR; TCRdb's copy keeps in-frame clones and lacks some. Found here are about 46,000 clones, approximately 85% of them singletons; the top ten hold roughly a third. Sequencing was done on a sample of peripheral blood. All receptors derive from a woman of 80 years or more with COVID-19, enrolled during active disease.

This clone has a single count. CDR3 DNA: TGTGCCAGCAGTGACTCGGCGGGAGCCTCAGATACGCAGTATTTT. Translated: CASSDSAGASDTQYF. The V and J genes are TRBV6-4 and TRBJ2-3, with 7 bases matching TRBD2. This CDR3 contains 15 residues. Germline CDR1 is MRHNA and CDR2 is SNTAGT. The junction had 4 bases not matched to a gene; V was cut back by 0 bases and J by 4 bases.

The chain uses TRBV27 and TRBJ1-3; D might be TRBD1 (5 bases). Germline-derived CDR1 and CDR2 are MNHEY and SMNVEV (reference sequence). CDR3 size: 15 residues. V lost 10 bases, J lost 2 bases, and 18 bases lay in between. The CDR3 loop reads CATRPDSLTGNTIYF. CDR3 nucleotide sequence: TGTGCCACCCGACCCGACAGTCTAACTGGAAACACCATATATTTT.

The chain joins TRBV2 to TRBJ2-7, with D possibly being TRBD2 (5 bases). The CDR3 consists of 14 residues. Germline values: CDR1 SNHLY, CDR2 FYNNEI. With 4 bases removed from V and 3 bases from J, the gap between germline ends came to 13 bases. The CDR3 here is CASSVYGIRYEQYF. The CDR3 DNA sequence: TGTGCCAGCAGTGTGTACGGGATTCGCTACGAGCAGTACTTC. Full variable domain (remainder filled in from reference TRBV2 and TRBJ2-7): EPEVTQTPSHQVTQMGQEVILRCVPISNHLYFYWYRQILGQKVEFLVSFYNNEISEKSEIFDDQFSVERPDGSNFTLKIRSTKLEDSAMYFCASSVYGIRYEQYFGPGTRLTVT.

The V gene is TRBV6-4, the J gene TRBJ1-2; the D is unclear. The CDR3 has 16 amino acids. Germline CDR1 and CDR2: MRHNA and SNTAGT. Trimming removed 11 bases at V and 4 bases at J, with 26 bases between. The CDR3 bases are TGTGCCTTACTAATCCCCAAATACACGGAGGGCTATGGCTACACCTTC. This gives the protein CALLIPKYTEGYGYTF.

The chain carries TRBV12-3 or TRBV12-4 and TRBJ1-2; 7 nucleotides agree with TRBD1. CDR3 length: 13 amino acids. V lost 7 bases to trimming and J lost 10 bases; unmatched junction nucleotides: 12. In nucleotides, the CDR3 is TGTGCCAGCACTATCTTCGGGACAGACGTCTACACCTTC. Translation gives CASTIFGTDVYTF.

The rearrangement uses TRBV27 and TRBJ1-2, with 12 bases fitting TRBD1. With V trimmed by 6 bases and J by 4 bases, 12 bases remained unmatched. The germline gives CDR1 MNHEY, CDR2 SMNVEV (reference sequence). This CDR3 spans 17 amino acids. CDR3 region: CASSRGTGGSRFYGYTF. The DNA of the CDR3 is TGTGCCAGCAGCCGCGGGACAGGGGGCTCGCGATTCTATGGCTACACCTTC.

The gene calls are TRBV18 and TRBJ1-2, with TRBD1 identical over 8 bases. This CDR3 spans 16 amino acids. Germline assignment: CDR1 KGHSH and CDR2 LQKENI. V trimming: 0 bases; J trimming: 3 bases; junction bases outside the gene matches: 6. CDR3 sequence reads: CASSPPSTGGDYGYTF. CDR3 DNA: TGTGCCAGCTCACCACCGAGTACAGGGGGGGACTATGGCTACACCTTC. The complete variable domain, with remaining parts taken from reference TRBV18 and TRBJ1-2, reads NAGVMQNPRHLVRRRGQEARLRCSPMKGHSHVYWYRQLPEEGLKFMVYLQKENIIDESGMPKERFSAEFPKEGPSILRIQQVVRGDSAAYFCASSPPSTGGDYGYTFGSGTRLTVV.

The CDR3 spells CAISPGTDTGELFF. As DNA, the CDR3 is TGTGCCATCAGTCCCGGGACAGACACCGGGGAGCTGTTTTTT. The gene calls are TRBV10-3 and TRBJ2-2, with TRBD1 matching over 7 bases. J lost 3 bases, V lost 5 bases, and 3 bases had no gene match. In germline, CDR1 is ENHRY, CDR2 SYGVKD. CDR3 length: 14 residues.

The J gene is TRBJ2-1, the V gene TRBV19; 10 bases line up with TRBD2. J gave up 4 bases and V 7 bases, and 7 bases lay outside the gene matches. The CDR3 has 15 residues. Germline assignment: CDR1 LNHDA and CDR2 SQIVND (reference sequence). CDR3 nucleotide sequence: TGTGCCAGTACTGTGACTAGCGGGTCTTACAATGAGCAGTTCTTC. Amino acid sequence: CASTVTSGSYNEQFF.

The chain is built from TRBV5-1 and TRBJ1-4; 7 positions match TRBD1. Germline V gene lookup returns CDR1 SGHRS and CDR2 YFSETQ. The CDR3 has 15 amino acids. The J segment lost 5 bases and the V segment lost 7 bases, leaving 11 bases of the junction unmatched. The CDR3 sequence is CASGRTGTENEKLFF. The CDR3 region has the DNA TGCGCCAGCGGCCGAACCGGGACAGAAAATGAAAAACTGTTTTTT.

The chain joins TRBV7-9 to TRBJ1-5; weak D call: TRBD1 (5 bases). Trimming took 5 bases from V and 0 from J, leaving 11 bases between them. Germline values: CDR1 SEHNR, CDR2 FQNEAQ (reference sequence). CDR3 length equals 15 residues. CDR3 residues: CASSALTGSNQPQHF. CDR3 DNA: TGTGCCAGCAGCGCCCTTACAGGTAGCAATCAGCCCCAGCATTTT.

This chain uses TRBV21-1 with TRBJ1-1; the DNA was not compared with TRBD1, the D call given in the table. TRBV21-1 is flagged as a pseudogene. The CDR3 contains 17 residues. In nucleotides, the CDR3 is TGTGCCAGCAGCAAGGTCGGACAGGGTATGCCAGGCACTGAAGCTTTCTTT. This translates into CASSKVGQGMPGTEAFF.

This clone has just a few counts. The CDR3 DNA is TGTGCCAGCAGCTTATCGGGGGTAAACACTGAAGCTTTCTTT. Encoded protein: CASSLSGVNTEAFF. The chain carries TRBV5-6 and TRBJ1-1, with D perhaps TRBD1 (5 bases). Germline V gives CDR1 SGHDT, CDR2 YYEEEE. The CDR3 runs to 14 residues. The V and J ends lost 2 bases and 2 bases respectively, with 10 bases between them.

The chain links TRBV11-2 to TRBJ2-7; TRBD1 agrees at 8 bases. The CDR3 covers 14 residues. CDR1 and CDR2 (germline): SGHAT, FQNNGV. Trimming at V came to 3 bases and at J to 7 bases, leaving 8 bases not matched to a gene. The CDR3 loop is CASSFGQGTGEQYF. Here the CDR3 DNA reads TGTGCCAGCAGCTTTGGACAGGGTACAGGGGAGCAGTACTTC.

This clone was counted a single time. Its ends do not fully match the called genes, so a read error is possible. The rearrangement uses TRBV4-2 and TRBJ1-4, with a tentative D call TRBD1 (6 bases). This CDR3 is built from 16 residues. Germline lookup yields CDR1 LGHNA and CDR2 YNFKEQ. In DNA form, the CDR3 reads TGTGCCAGCAGCCCAGAGACCGGGACAACGAATGAAAAACTGTTTTTT. Amino acids: CASSPETGTTNEKLFF.

This clone was counted once. V is TRBV7-2 and J is TRBJ1-1; D is unresolved. The V gene lost 3 bases and the J gene lost 7 bases, with 9 bases spanning the gap. The germline CDR1 and CDR2 sequences are SGHTA and FQGNSA. The CDR3 covers 12 residues. The CDR3 DNA follows: TGTGCCAGCAGCTTTCGGGTGAGTGAAGCTTTCTTT. Encoded protein: CASSFRVSEAFF.

The rearrangement joins TRBV9 to TRBJ2-2; perhaps TRBD1 as D (5 bases). In germline, CDR1 is SGDLS, CDR2 YYNGEE. The CDR3 consists of 14 residues. V was cut by 7 bases and J by 6 bases, with 16 bases left in between. The CDR3 loop reads CASSDGQGAGELFF. As DNA, the CDR3 is TGTGCCAGCTCGGACGGGCAGGGTGCCGGGGAGCTGTTTTTT.

The V call is TRBV7-2, the J call TRBJ2-3; D gene unclear. The V end lost 5 bases, the J end lost 5 bases, and 8 bases lay between the germline ends. CDR1 and CDR2 (germline): SGHTA, FQGNSA. The CDR3 is made up of 12 amino acids. The CDR3 nucleotides are TGTGCCAGCAGCCCCGCGCAAGATACGCAGTATTTT. Its protein is CASSPAQDTQYF.

In DNA, the CDR3 is TGCGCCAGCAGCTTGGACAGTAATGAAAAACTGTTTTTT. Its translation is CASSLDSNEKLFF. The genes are TRBV5-1 and TRBJ1-4; no definite D call. This CDR3 region has 13 residues. Per the germline V gene, CDR1 is SGHRS and CDR2 is YFSETQ. Trimming removed 0 bases at V and 4 bases at J, with 4 bases between.

The rearrangement uses TRBV6-5 and TRBJ2-1; 7 nucleotides match TRBD2. The germline CDR1 and CDR2 sequences are MNHEY and SVGAGI. The CDR3 is made up of 14 amino acids. V lost 2 bases, J lost 3 bases, and 1 base stayed unmatched. CDR3 nucleotide sequence: TGTGCCAGCAGTTACCGGACTAGCTACAATGAGCAGTTCTTC. Its translation: CASSYRTSYNEQFF.

The chain is built from TRBV7-2 and TRBJ2-2; 7 nucleotides match TRBD1. There are 13 residues in the CDR3. V shed 7 bases, J shed 5 bases, and the junction held 4 bases outside the gene matches. Germline values: CDR1 SGHTA, CDR2 FQGNSA. The CDR3 sequence: CASTSQGTGELFF. The CDR3 coding sequence is TGTGCCAGCACCTCACAGGGGACCGGGGAGCTGTTTTTT.

The chain uses TRBV7-2 and TRBJ2-1, with 8 bases matching TRBD2. Unmatched junction bases numbered 12, after V lost 5 bases and J lost 9 bases. The length of the CDR3 is 15 residues. Germline V gives CDR1 SGHTA, CDR2 FQGNSA. The CDR3 region has the DNA TGTGCCAGCAGCCCGGGGGGGCTCGGGTCTAGTGAGCAGTTCTTC. This codes for CASSPGGLGSSEQFF. Supplemented by reference TRBV7-2 and TRBJ2-1, the full variable domain reads GAGVSQSPSNKVTEKGKDVELRCDPISGHTALYWYRQSLGQGLEFLIYFQGNSAPDKSGLPSDRFSAERTGGSVSTLTIQRTQQEDSAVYLCASSPGGLGSSEQFFGPGTRLTVL.

This clone was counted at least ten times. The rearrangement links TRBV9 to TRBJ2-7; 12 bases map to TRBD2. Unmatched junction bases numbered 5, after V lost 3 bases and J lost 4 bases. Germline assignment: CDR1 SGDLS and CDR2 YYNGEE. The CDR3 consists of 15 residues. CDR3 protein: CASSAGTSGLYEQYF. CDR3 in DNA: TGTGCCAGCAGCGCGGGGACTAGCGGGCTTTACGAGCAGTACTTC.

This rearrangement joins TRBV25-1 to TRBJ2-7; 14 positions agree with TRBD2. This CDR3 has 16 residues. The J segment lost 3 bases and the V segment lost 7 bases, leaving 8 bases of the junction unmatched. Looked up from germline, CDR1 is MGHDK and CDR2 is SYGVNS. DNA for the CDR3: TGTGCCAGCACCCGGACTAGCGGGAGGTCCCTCTACGAGCAGTACTTC. Amino acid sequence: CASTRTSGRSLYEQYF.

This chain connects TRBV18 to TRBJ1-1; D perhaps matches TRBD1 (6 bases). Germline CDR1 reads KGHSH; CDR2 reads LQKENI. The CDR3 covers 13 residues. V was trimmed by 3 bases and J by 6 bases, leaving 11 bases between them. This CDR3 is CASSPTRGAEAFF. CDR3 bases: TGTGCCAGCTCACCGACCAGGGGTGCTGAAGCTTTCTTT. The variable domain in full, with the rest retrieved from reference TRBV18 and TRBJ1-1, is NAGVMQNPRHLVRRRGQEARLRCSPMKGHSHVYWYRQLPEEGLKFMVYLQKENIIDESGMPKERFSAEFPKEGPSILRIQQVVRGDSAAYFCASSPTRGAEAFFGQGTRLTVV.

This clone was recorded a few times. The chain carries TRBV12-3 or TRBV12-4 and TRBJ1-5; unclear D gene. This CDR3 comprises 12 residues. The germline V and J ends were trimmed by 6 bases and 6 bases, with 9 bases remaining between them. As DNA, the CDR3 is TGTGCCAGCAGGGCGGGGTCTCAGCCCCAGCATTTT. It codes for CASRAGSQPQHF.

The DNA of the CDR3 is TGCGCCAGCAGCTTGTATCGCGGAAGCCATGAGCAGTTCTTC. Translated: CASSLYRGSHEQFF. The chain combines TRBV5-1 with TRBJ2-1; D unclear. This CDR3 has 14 residues. Germline V lookup: CDR1 SGHRS, CDR2 YFSETQ. The V gene lost 1 base and the J gene lost 8 bases, with 13 bases spanning the gap.

CDR3 DNA sequence: TGTGCCACCAGTGACGTCCGGGGGGATGGCTACACCTTC. Its protein is CATSDVRGDGYTF. The rearrangement joins TRBV24-1 to TRBJ1-2, with a tentative D call TRBD1 (5 bases). Germline assignment: CDR1 KGHDR and CDR2 SFDVKD. CDR3 length: 13 amino acids. V lost 4 bases, J lost 6 bases, and 11 bases lay in between.

The CDR3 protein is CASSKRTGSPANGNQPQHF. The CDR3, as DNA: TGTGCCAGCAGCAAGAGGACAGGCTCCCCCGCGAATGGCAATCAGCCCCAGCATTTT. The V and J genes are TRBV27 and TRBJ1-5; 7 nucleotides match TRBD1. CDR3 length: 19 amino acids. The junction had 19 bases not matched to a gene; V was cut back by 6 bases and J by 2 bases. CDR1 and CDR2 (germline): MNHEY, SMNVEV (reference sequence).